The 27 T cell receptor beta chains below all came from one sample that was sequenced in a study of OX40 agonist ivuxolimab in advanced cancers. The library relied on the immunoSEQ multiplex PCR assay. Held by TCRdb, this immuneACCESS table contains in-frame sequences only and omits some clones. Under half of the omission traces to an unresolved V gene where checked; the cause of the rest is unknown. The sample data list about 46,000 clones, and over 65% of these were observed just once. The ten largest make up 1.5% to 2% of the sample. Specimen: CD4+ or CD8+ T cells sorted from blood, collected in a trial of the OX40 agonist ivuxolimab. The origin of the receptors is an adult with an advanced solid tumor such as melanoma, head and neck, liver or kidney cancer.

The chain employs TRBV15 and TRBJ2-5; the D gene could be TRBD1 or TRBD2 (7 bases each). This CDR3 is built from 14 residues. The V gene's germline CDR1 is LNHNV and CDR2 YYDKDF (reference sequence). With 3 bases removed from V and 5 bases from J, the gap between germline ends came to 13 bases. The CDR3 protein is CATSSRGGKETQYF. CDR3 bases: TGTGCCACCAGCAGCAGGGGGGGGAAGGAGACCCAGTACTTC.

In this sample, this clone turned up once. The chain recombines TRBV27 with TRBJ2-3; possibly TRBD2 for D (7 bases). Trimming stripped 5 bases from V and 0 bases from J, with 15 bases between. The CDR3 loop spans 16 amino acids. Looked up from germline, CDR1 is MNHEY and CDR2 is SMNVEV (reference sequence). CDR3 protein: CASSLWGGASTDTQYF. The CDR3 coding sequence is TGTGCCAGCAGTCTTTGGGGGGGGGCTAGCACAGATACGCAGTATTTT.

The chain employs TRBV4-2 and TRBJ2-5, with 8 bases matching TRBD2. The CDR3 extends over 17 amino acids. CDR1 is LGHNA and CDR2 is YNFKEQ in the germline V gene. With 4 bases clipped from V and 0 bases from J, the junction kept 10 bases outside the gene matches. As DNA, the CDR3 is TGTGCCAGCAGCCCCCGCGTAGCGGGGATTTACCAAGAGACCCAGTACTTC. This translates into CASSPRVAGIYQETQYF.

This chain connects TRBV2 to TRBJ1-3; D possibly corresponds to TRBD1 (6 bases). The CDR3 contains 14 residues. Trimming shortened V by 5 bases and J by 4 bases, and 12 bases separated the two germline ends. Germline CDR1 is SNHLY and CDR2 is FYNNEI. The chain's CDR3 is CASSLGGNGNTIYF. DNA of the CDR3: TGTGCCAGCAGTTTAGGGGGAAACGGAAACACCATATATTTT.

The chain has TRBV6-1 and TRBJ2-7; possibly TRBD2 for D (6 bases). Germline values: CDR1 MNHNS, CDR2 SASEGT. This CDR3 comprises 15 residues. Trimming pared 1 base from V and 6 bases from J, leaving 16 bases between. As DNA, the CDR3 is TGTGCCAGCAGTGAAGGTGGCGGGACTGGCGGCGAGCAGTACTTC. Translation: CASSEGGGTGGEQYF.

This clone was counted once. The CDR3 protein is CASSFTGIPEAFF. Written as DNA, the CDR3 is TGCGCCAGCAGCTTTACAGGGATCCCTGAAGCTTTCTTT. The chain carries TRBV5-1 and TRBJ1-1; weak D call: TRBD1 (6 bases). Germline V CDR1 and CDR2: SGHRS, YFSETQ. V was trimmed by 2 bases and J by 6 bases, leaving 11 bases between them. The CDR3 extends over 13 amino acids.

This clone was seen more than once but under ten times. This sample also contains other DNA sequences that code for the same CDR3. The chain employs TRBV4-2 and TRBJ2-7; 11 positions match TRBD1. Per the germline V gene, CDR1 is LGHNA and CDR2 is YNFKEQ. Trimming removed 3 bases from V and 3 bases from J; junction bases left unmatched: 1. The CDR3 consists of 14 residues. The CDR3 here is CASSQGQGDYEQYF. The CDR3 DNA is TGTGCCAGCAGCCAGGGACAGGGGGACTACGAGCAGTACTTC.

The chain joins TRBV11-2 to TRBJ1-2, with D unclear. This CDR3 comprises 15 residues. V was cut by 4 bases and J by 3 bases, with 15 bases left in between. Germline loops: CDR1 SGHAT, CDR2 FQNNGV. The CDR3 sequence: CASSSIRVEYYGYTF. In nucleotides, the CDR3 is TGTGCCAGCAGCTCAATCCGGGTTGAGTACTATGGCTACACCTTC.

The rearrangement joins TRBV7-2 to TRBJ2-7, with D possibly matching TRBD1 (5 bases). The CDR3 extends over 14 amino acids. V lost 2 bases to trimming and J lost 2 bases, with 10 bases between them. CDR1 and CDR2 (germline): SGHTA, FQGNSA. In nucleotides, the CDR3 is TGTGCCAGCAGCTTATCCGACAGCACCTACGAGCAGTACTTC. It is translated as CASSLSDSTYEQYF.

The rearrangement links TRBV6-4 to TRBJ2-7; D is unresolved. The CDR3 length is 14 residues. CDR1 MRHNA and CDR2 SNTAGT come from the germline V gene. With 0 bases removed from V and 0 bases from J, the gap between germline ends came to 6 bases. CDR3 coding DNA: TGTGCCAGCAGTGACTCCAGAAGCTCCTACGAGCAGTACTTC. It is translated as CASSDSRSSYEQYF.

The V gene is TRBV27, the J gene TRBJ2-1; tentative D call: TRBD2 (6 bases). The CDR3 is made up of 14 amino acids. CDR1 is MNHEY, CDR2 SMNVEV, per germline (reference sequence). The V and J ends lost 3 bases and 9 bases respectively, with 15 bases between them. The CDR3 sequence: CASSFLDRRGEQFF. The CDR3 region has the DNA TGTGCCAGCAGTTTCTTGGACCGGCGGGGTGAGCAGTTCTTC.

The chain has TRBV7-8 and TRBJ2-7; D is possibly TRBD2 (7 bases). Trimming removed 1 base at V and 5 bases at J, with 21 bases between. There are 17 residues in the CDR3. Germline CDR1 reads SGHVS; CDR2 reads FQNEAQ. CDR3 bases: TGTGCCAGCAGCTTAGGGGCCATAAGGGGGGGCAGCGACGAGCAGTACTTC. This codes for CASSLGAIRGGSDEQYF.

This sequence joins TRBV15 and TRBJ2-5, with D tentatively TRBD2 (5 bases). The germline V gene has CDR1 LNHNV and CDR2 YYDKDF (reference sequence). This CDR3 spans 15 amino acids. Trimming removed 1 base from V and 5 bases from J, with 14 bases in between. CDR3 DNA: TGTGCCACCAGCAGAGGGCAACCCCGCGGGGAGACCCAGTACTTC. It specifies CATSRGQPRGETQYF.

The V gene is TRBV5-6, the J gene TRBJ1-1, with D unresolved. There are 11 residues in the CDR3. Germline V gives CDR1 SGHDT, CDR2 YYEEEE. Trimming cost V 2 bases and J 11 bases, with 10 bases left between them. CDR3 residues: CASSFSKEAFF. The CDR3 nucleotides read TGTGCCAGCAGCTTTTCTAAGGAGGCTTTCTTT.

This chain connects TRBV15 to TRBJ1-6; possible D gene TRBD1, 5 bases. The CDR3 contains 14 residues. V lost 3 bases and J lost 7, with 10 bases in between. Germline V lookup: CDR1 LNHNV, CDR2 YYDKDF (reference sequence). For the CDR3, the DNA is TGTGCCACCAGCAGGGATAGACAGAATTCACCCCTCCACTTT. Amino acids: CATSRDRQNSPLHF.

V usage is TRBV11-1 and J usage is TRBJ1-2, with D tentatively TRBD1 (6 bases). The V and J ends lost 4 bases and 0 bases respectively, with 15 bases between them. CDR3 length: 16 amino acids. The germline V gene has CDR1 SGHAT and CDR2 FQDESV (reference sequence). CDR3 sequence reads: CASSSPGHKSNYGYTF. The CDR3 nucleotides are TGTGCCAGCAGCTCACCGGGACATAAATCTAACTATGGCTACACCTTC.

The rearrangement links TRBV15 to TRBJ2-5, with TRBD2 identical over 9 bases. CDR1 is LNHNV and CDR2 is YYDKDF in the germline V gene (reference sequence). With 0 bases clipped from V and 4 bases from J, the junction kept 6 bases outside the gene matches. This CDR3 has 16 residues. The CDR3 DNA follows: TGTGCCACCAGCAGAGACCCCACAGCGGGGGGAGAGACCCAGTACTTC. This gives the protein CATSRDPTAGGETQYF.

This chain links TRBV11-2 with TRBJ1-2; D unclear. V was cut by 1 base and J by 7 bases, with 16 bases left in between. The germline V gene encodes CDR1 SGHAT and CDR2 FQNNGV. The CDR3 is made up of 15 amino acids. Written as DNA, the CDR3 is TGTGCCAGCAGCTTAGGACACTCGGGGAGGGCTGGCTACACCTTC. This gives the protein CASSLGHSGRAGYTF.

The chain is built from TRBV6-5 and TRBJ1-6; TRBD1 aligns across 7 bases. The CDR3 length is 15 residues. V lost 3 bases to trimming and J lost 6 bases; unmatched junction nucleotides: 5. CDR1 and CDR2 (germline): MNHEY, SVGAGI. The CDR3 reads CASSYSQGGNSPLHF. In DNA, the CDR3 is TGTGCCAGCAGTTATTCTCAGGGGGGTAATTCACCCCTCCACTTT.

The table lists this clone with a few counts. This chain joins TRBV4-1 and TRBJ2-5; D may be TRBD1 (6 bases). V was trimmed by 5 bases and J by 3 bases, leaving 10 bases between them. The CDR3 covers 13 residues. Germline assignment: CDR1 MGHRA and CDR2 YSYEKL. The CDR3 nucleotides read TGCGCCAGCAGCGCCCGGACAGAAGAGACCCAGTACTTC. It encodes CASSARTEETQYF.

This chain connects TRBV13 to TRBJ2-7; D is unresolved. The CDR3 sequence is 12 residues long. Germline V gives CDR1 PRHDT, CDR2 FYEKMQ (reference sequence). V was clipped by 3 bases and J by 6 bases, with 9 bases between them. The CDR3 region is CASSFRPSEQYF. CDR3 nucleotide sequence: TGTGCCAGCAGCTTCCGTCCTTCCGAGCAGTACTTC. Filled out from reference TRBV13 and TRBJ2-7, the complete variable domain reads AAGVIQSPRHLIKEKRETATLKCYPIPRHDTVYWYQQGPGQDPQFLISFYEKMQSDKGSIPDRFSAQQFSDYHSELNMSSLELGDSALYFCASSFRPSEQYFGPGTRLTVT.

The chain combines TRBV7-9 with TRBJ2-2, with 11 positions matching TRBD2. The CDR3 has 17 residues. Germline V gene lookup returns CDR1 SEHNR and CDR2 FQNEAQ (reference sequence). V lost 5 bases to trimming and J lost 0 bases; unmatched junction nucleotides: 5. The CDR3 nucleotides read TGTGCCAGCAGCCAAGATAGCGGGGGGGCGAACACCGGGGAGCTGTTTTTT. Its translation is CASSQDSGGANTGELFF.

The chain combines TRBV28 with TRBJ2-1; D is ambiguous. CDR1 and CDR2 from the germline V gene are MDHEN and SYDVKM. The CDR3 extends over 18 amino acids. Trimming pared 6 bases from V and 0 bases from J, leaving 21 bases between. DNA of the CDR3: TGTGCCAGCAGGTCAAATACTTGGATAACAAACTCCTACAATGAGCAGTTCTTC. Translating it yields CASRSNTWITNSYNEQFF.

CDR3 coding DNA: TGTGCCTCCGGACAGGGAGGGACAAATGAAAAACTGTTTTTT. The encoded protein is CASGQGGTNEKLFF. V and J are TRBV30 and TRBJ1-4, with TRBD1 matching 8 bases. Germline V gene data show CDR1 as GTSNPN and CDR2 as SVGIG (reference sequence). The J segment lost 5 bases and the V segment lost 7 bases, leaving 9 bases of the junction unmatched. CDR3 length: 14 residues.

Only one count was recorded for this clone. The genes are TRBV5-1 and TRBJ2-5, with TRBD2 as a possible D gene (6 bases). V was cut by 6 bases and J by 1 base, with 19 bases left in between. This CDR3 spans 16 amino acids. Germline loops: CDR1 SGHRS, CDR2 YFSETQ. The CDR3 sequence is CASTLLSGEPQETQYF. The CDR3 region has the DNA TGCGCCAGCACCTTACTTAGCGGTGAACCCCAAGAGACCCAGTACTTC.

The rearrangement links TRBV6-6 to TRBJ1-2; D possibly corresponds to TRBD1 (6 bases). CDR3 length equals 16 residues. V lost 4 bases to trimming and J lost 5 bases, with 20 bases between them. The V gene's germline CDR1 is MNHNY and CDR2 SVGAGI (reference sequence). The CDR3 region has the DNA TGTGCCAGCAGTTCAATTCAATGGCAGGGGATTTATGGCTACACCTTC. Its translation: CASSSIQWQGIYGYTF.

V gene TRBV2 combines with J gene TRBJ1-2, with D hard to call. This CDR3 has 12 amino acids. V lost 3 bases and J 3 bases, leaving 5 bases between the germline ends. Germline V lookup: CDR1 SNHLY, CDR2 FYNNEI. The chain's CDR3 is CASSDGYYGYTF. The CDR3, as DNA: TGTGCCAGCAGTGACGGATACTATGGCTACACCTTC.